Sequencing of this T cell receptor beta chain was carried out in a study of blood T cell repertoires in COVID-19. Study in general: From the United States, Italy and Spain came samples of acute and convalescent COVID-19. In each case, the material was cDNA or gDNA derived from T cells, B-cell-depleted T cells, or PBMCs.

This clone was seen more than once but under ten times. In the study's own analysis: Estimates of nucleated cell counts were drawn from the amplification of reference gene primers. TCRdb's table, derived via immunoSEQ multiplex PCR, lists solely in-frame clones and lacks some. V, J and clone size derive from that table, while D and trimming were established from the DNA sequence. The sample records 130,000 or so clones, approximately 88% being singletons. CDR1 is MNHNS and CDR2 is SASEGT in the germline V gene. This CDR3 spans 14 amino acids. Trimming at V came to 3 bases and at J to 3 bases, leaving 4 bases not matched to a gene.

The clonotype comes from a man in his fifties or sixties with acute or convalescent COVID-19. The V and J genes are TRBV6-1 and TRBJ1-1; 7 bases match TRBD1. Sequencing was carried out using peripheral blood. The CDR3 sequence is CASSDFGQDTEAFF. The CDR3 coding sequence is TGTGCCAGCAGTGATTTCGGACAGGACACTGAAGCTTTCTTT.